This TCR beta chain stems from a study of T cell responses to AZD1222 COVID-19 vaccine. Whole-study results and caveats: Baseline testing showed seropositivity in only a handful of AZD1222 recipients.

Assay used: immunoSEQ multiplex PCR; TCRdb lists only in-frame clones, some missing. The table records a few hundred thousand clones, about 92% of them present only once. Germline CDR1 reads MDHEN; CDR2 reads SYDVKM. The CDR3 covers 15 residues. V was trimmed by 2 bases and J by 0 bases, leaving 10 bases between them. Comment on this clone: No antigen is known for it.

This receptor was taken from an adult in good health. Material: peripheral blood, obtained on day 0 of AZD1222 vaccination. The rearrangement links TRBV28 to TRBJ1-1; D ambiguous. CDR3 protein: CASSLMGSMNTEAFF. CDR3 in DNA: TGTGCCAGCAGTTTAATGGGCAGCATGAACACTGAAGCTTTCTTT.